This T cell receptor beta chain was obtained from a study of blood T cell repertoires in COVID-19. Study information: Acute-phase and convalescent COVID-19 samples originated in the United States, Italy and Spain. T cells, B-cell-depleted T cells, or PBMCs provided the cDNA or gDNA that served as material.

Authors' processing steps: Nucleated cell number was recorded as an estimate derived from reference gene primer amplification. Assay used: immunoSEQ multiplex PCR; TCRdb lists only in-frame clones, some missing. V, J and clone size were drawn from that table, and D and trimming were deduced from the DNA. Of fewer than 100,000 clones in the sample, roughly 77% are singletons; the top ten hold 24%. Germline V gives CDR1 MDHEN, CDR2 SYDVKM. The CDR3 extends over 12 amino acids. V dropped 6 bases and J dropped 3 bases, with 9 bases sitting between them. The sequenced sample consisted of peripheral blood. This chain connects TRBV28 to TRBJ2-7, with D tentatively TRBD2 (6 bases). The receptor was derived from a human donor in a cohort sampled during active COVID-19. In DNA form, the CDR3 reads TGTGCCAGCAGCACGACTAGCTACGAGCAGTACTTC. This encodes CASSTTSYEQYF.